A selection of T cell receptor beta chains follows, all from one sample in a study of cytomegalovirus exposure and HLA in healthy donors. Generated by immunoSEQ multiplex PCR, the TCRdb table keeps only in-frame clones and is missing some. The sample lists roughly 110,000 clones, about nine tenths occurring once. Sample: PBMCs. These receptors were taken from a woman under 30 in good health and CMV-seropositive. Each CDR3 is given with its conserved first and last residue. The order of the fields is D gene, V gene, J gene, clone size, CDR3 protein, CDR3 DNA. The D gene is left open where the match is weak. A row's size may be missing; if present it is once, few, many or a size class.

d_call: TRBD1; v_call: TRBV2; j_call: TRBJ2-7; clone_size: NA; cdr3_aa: CASSRNRDRGTQQYF; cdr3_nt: TGTGCCAGCAGCCGTAACCGGGACAGGGGCACTCAGCAGTACTTC
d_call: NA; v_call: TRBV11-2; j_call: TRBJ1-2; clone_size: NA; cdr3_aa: CASSLEVSYGYTF; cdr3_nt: TGTGCCAGCAGCTTAGAGGTGAGCTATGGCTACACCTTC
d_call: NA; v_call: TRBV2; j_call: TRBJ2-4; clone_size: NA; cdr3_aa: CASSERQGSKNIQYF; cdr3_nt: TGTGCCAGCAGTGAAAGGCAGGGGAGCAAAAACATTCAGTACTTC
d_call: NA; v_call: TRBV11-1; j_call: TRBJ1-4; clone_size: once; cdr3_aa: CASSLRQSNEKLFF; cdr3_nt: TGTGCCAGCAGCTTAAGACAAAGCAATGAAAAACTGTTTTTT
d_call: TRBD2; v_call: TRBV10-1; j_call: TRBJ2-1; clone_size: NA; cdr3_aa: CASSPKTAGDYNEQFF; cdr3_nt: TGCGCCAGCAGCCCCAAGACAGCGGGGGATTACAATGAGCAGTTCTTC
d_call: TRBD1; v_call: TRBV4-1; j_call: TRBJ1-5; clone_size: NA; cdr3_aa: CASSQDQRTGPYQPQHF; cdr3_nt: TGCGCCAGCAGCCAAGATCAGAGGACAGGGCCATATCAGCCCCAGCATTTT
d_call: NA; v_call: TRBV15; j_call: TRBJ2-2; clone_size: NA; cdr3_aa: CATSPGPGNTGELFF; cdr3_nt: TGTGCCACCAGCCCAGGGCCGGGGAACACCGGGGAGCTGTTTTTT
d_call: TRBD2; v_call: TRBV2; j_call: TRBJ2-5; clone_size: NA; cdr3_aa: CASGARTSGGEYQETQYF; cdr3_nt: TGTGCCAGCGGAGCACGGACTAGCGGGGGGGAATACCAAGAGACCCAGTACTTC
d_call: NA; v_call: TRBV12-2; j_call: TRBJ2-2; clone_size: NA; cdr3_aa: CASRSDRRNTGELFF; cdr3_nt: TGTGCAAGTCGATCGGACAGGAGGAACACCGGGGAGCTGTTTTTT
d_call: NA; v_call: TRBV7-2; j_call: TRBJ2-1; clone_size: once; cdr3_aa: CASKGQGYNEQFF; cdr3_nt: TGTGCCAGCAAAGGTCAGGGGTACAATGAGCAGTTCTTC
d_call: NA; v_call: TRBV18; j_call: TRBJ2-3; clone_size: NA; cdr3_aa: CASSPPYGEPSTDTQYF; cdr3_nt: TGTGCCAGCTCACCACCATACGGGGAGCCTAGCACAGATACGCAGTATTTT
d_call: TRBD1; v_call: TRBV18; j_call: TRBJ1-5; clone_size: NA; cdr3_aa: CASSPPSGTGSQPQHF; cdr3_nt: TGTGCCAGCTCACCACCGTCCGGGACAGGGAGTCAGCCCCAGCATTTT
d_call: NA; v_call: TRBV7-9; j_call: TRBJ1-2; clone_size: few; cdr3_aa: CASSLGAGYTF; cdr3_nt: TGTGCCAGCAGCTTAGGGGCTGGCTACACCTTC
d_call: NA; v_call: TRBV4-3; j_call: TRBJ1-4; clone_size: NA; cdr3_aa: CASSQVTSPNEKLFF; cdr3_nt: TGCGCCAGCAGCCAGGTCACATCCCCTAATGAAAAACTGTTTTTT
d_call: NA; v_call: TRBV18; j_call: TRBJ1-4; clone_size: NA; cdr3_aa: CASSPGHPALEKLFF; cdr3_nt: TGTGCCAGCTCTCCGGGACACCCCGCTCTAGAAAAACTGTTTTTT
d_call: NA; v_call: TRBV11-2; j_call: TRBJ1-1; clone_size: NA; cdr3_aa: CASSSIQGLEAFF; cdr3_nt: TGTGCCAGCAGCTCAATACAGGGTCTTGAAGCTTTCTTT
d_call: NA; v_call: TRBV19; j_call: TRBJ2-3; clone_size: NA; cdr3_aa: CASSIDTLSTDTQYF; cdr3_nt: TGTGCCAGTAGTATAGATACACTAAGCACAGATACGCAGTATTTT
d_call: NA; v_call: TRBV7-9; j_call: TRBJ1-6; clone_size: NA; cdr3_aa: CASSQTGLVNSPLHF; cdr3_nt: TGTGCCAGCAGCCAAACGGGACTGGTTAATTCACCCCTCCACTTT
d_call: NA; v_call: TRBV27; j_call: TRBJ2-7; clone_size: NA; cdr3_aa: CASSLSSTYEQYF; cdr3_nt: TGTGCCAGCAGTTTATCGTCCACCTACGAGCAGTACTTC
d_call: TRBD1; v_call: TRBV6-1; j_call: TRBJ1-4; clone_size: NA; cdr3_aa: CASSVQGQGGREKLFF; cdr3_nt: TGTGCCAGCAGTGTCCAAGGACAGGGGGGGAGGGAAAAACTGTTTTTT